This T cell receptor (beta chain) was documented in a study of blood T cells in healthy people across ages. The study, taken as a whole, reports: The authors considered diversity estimates from one million T cells to be underestimates. Naive T cell percentage by flow cytometry tracked strongly with beta diversity.

To note about this clonotype: What it recognizes is unknown. One base away lies a much larger clone, so this may be a sequencing read error.

A sample-barcoded 5' primer and a J-beta primer mix were used in a second PCR of roughly 7 to 11 cycles. Each cDNA molecule received a tag from a template-switch adaptor that had 12 random nucleotides. TCRdb reanalysed the 5' RACE reads using MiXCR and keeps one entry per CDR3 protein. The table has 590,000 or so distinct CDR3 sequences, around 31% seen once; the top ten hold about 15%. This CDR3 is 15 amino acids long. CDR1 SGHTA and CDR2 FQGNSA come from the germline V gene. The chain joins TRBV7-2 to TRBJ2-6, with D unresolved. Sample: blood. This TCR was sampled from a woman older than 75 in good health. The CDR3 region is CASSFTGSEANVLTF. In DNA form, the CDR3 reads TGTGCCAGCAGCTTTACGGGTTCTGAGGCCAACGTCCTGACTTTC.